This T cell receptor beta chain originates from a study of OX40 agonist ivuxolimab in advanced cancers. The V gene lost 0 bases and the J gene lost 4 bases, with 8 bases spanning the gap. There are 14 residues in the CDR3. Germline CDR1 SGDLS, CDR2 YYNGEE. TCRdb keeps only in-frame clones here, not all; method: immunoSEQ multiplex PCR. Here the sample spans tens of thousands of clones, approximately 85% being singletons. Material: CD4+ or CD8+ T cells sorted from blood, obtained in a trial of the OX40 agonist ivuxolimab. The V call is TRBV9, the J call TRBJ1-3; D not resolved. This receptor was taken from an adult with an advanced solid tumor such as melanoma, head and neck, liver or kidney cancer. The CDR3 DNA follows: TGTGCCAGCAGCGTAGACGGCGTCGGAAACACCATATATTTT. It encodes CASSVDGVGNTIYF. Combining the CDR3 with reference TRBV9 and TRBJ1-3 gives the whole variable domain DSGVTQTPKHLITATGQRVTLRCSPRSGDLSVYWYQQSLDQGLQFLIQYYNGEERAKGNILERFSAQQFPDLHSELNLSSLELGDSALYFCASSVDGVGNTIYFGEGSWLTVV.